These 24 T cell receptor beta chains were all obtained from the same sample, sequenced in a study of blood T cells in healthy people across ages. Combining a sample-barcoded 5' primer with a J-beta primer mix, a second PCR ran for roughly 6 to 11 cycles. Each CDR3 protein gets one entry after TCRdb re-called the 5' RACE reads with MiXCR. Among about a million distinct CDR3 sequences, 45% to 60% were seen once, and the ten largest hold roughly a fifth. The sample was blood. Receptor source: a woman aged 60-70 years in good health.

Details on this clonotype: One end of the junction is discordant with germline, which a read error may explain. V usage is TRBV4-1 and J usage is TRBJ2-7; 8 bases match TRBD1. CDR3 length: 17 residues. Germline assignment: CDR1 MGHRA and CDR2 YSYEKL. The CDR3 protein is CASNQEALIQGAYEQYF. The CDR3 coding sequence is TGCGCCAGCAACCAAGAAGCGCTTATACAGGGGGCCTACGAGCAGTACTTC.

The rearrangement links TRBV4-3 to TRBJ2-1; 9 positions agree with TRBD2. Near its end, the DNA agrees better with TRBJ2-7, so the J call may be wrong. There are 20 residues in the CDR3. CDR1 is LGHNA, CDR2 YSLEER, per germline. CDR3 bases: TGCGCCAGCAGCCTTAACTACAGGGGACGCCCAGCGGGGGGAATCTACGAGCAGTACTTC. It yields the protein CASSLNYRGRPAGGIYEQYF.

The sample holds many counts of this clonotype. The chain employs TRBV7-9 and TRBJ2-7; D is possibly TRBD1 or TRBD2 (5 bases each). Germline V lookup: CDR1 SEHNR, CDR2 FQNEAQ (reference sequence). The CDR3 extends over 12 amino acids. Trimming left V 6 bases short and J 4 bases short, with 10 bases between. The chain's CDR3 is CASSWDRYEQYF. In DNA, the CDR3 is TGTGCCAGCAGTTGGGACCGTTACGAGCAGTACTTC.

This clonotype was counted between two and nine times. The CDR3 DNA is TGTGCCAGCAGCGCTCAGACAGGGGATCATGGCTACACCTTC. Translating it yields CASSAQTGDHGYTF. The V and J genes are TRBV7-9 and TRBJ1-2; 8 bases map to TRBD1. The CDR3 spans 14 residues. The V and J ends lost 5 bases and 6 bases, in that order; junction bases with no gene match: 8. Germline V gene data show CDR1 as SEHNR and CDR2 as FQNEAQ (reference sequence).

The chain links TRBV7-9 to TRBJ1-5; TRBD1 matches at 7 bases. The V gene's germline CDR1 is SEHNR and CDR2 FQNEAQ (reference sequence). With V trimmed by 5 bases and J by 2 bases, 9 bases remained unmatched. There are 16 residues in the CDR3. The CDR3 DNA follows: TGTGCCAGCAGCAAGAAGGGGGCAGGAGGCAATCAGCCCCAGCATTTT. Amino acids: CASSKKGAGGNQPQHF.

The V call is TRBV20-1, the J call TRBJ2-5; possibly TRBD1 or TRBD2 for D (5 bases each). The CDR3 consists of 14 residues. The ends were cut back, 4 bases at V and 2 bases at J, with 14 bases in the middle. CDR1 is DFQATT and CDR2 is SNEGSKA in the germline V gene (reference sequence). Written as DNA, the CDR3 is TGCAGTGCTACGGACCGGGGCCCGCAAGAGACCCAGTACTTC. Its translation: CSATDRGPQETQYF.

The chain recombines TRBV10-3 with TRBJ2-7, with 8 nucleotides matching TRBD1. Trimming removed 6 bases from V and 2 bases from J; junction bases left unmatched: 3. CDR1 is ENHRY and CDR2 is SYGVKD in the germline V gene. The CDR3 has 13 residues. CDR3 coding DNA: TGTGCCATCAGGACGACAGGGGCCTACGAGCAGTACTTC. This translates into CAIRTTGAYEQYF.

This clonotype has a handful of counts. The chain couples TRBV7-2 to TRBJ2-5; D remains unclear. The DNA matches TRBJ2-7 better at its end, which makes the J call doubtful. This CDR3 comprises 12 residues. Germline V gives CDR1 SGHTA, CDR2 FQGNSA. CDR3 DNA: TGTGCCAGCAGCTTTATTGGGTCCGAGCAGTACTTC. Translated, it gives CASSFIGSEQYF.

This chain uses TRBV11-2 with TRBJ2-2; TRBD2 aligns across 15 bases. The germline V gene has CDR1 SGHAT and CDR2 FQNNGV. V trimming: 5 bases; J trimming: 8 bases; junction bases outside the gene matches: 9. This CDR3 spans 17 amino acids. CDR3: CASSQGLAGGPSGELFF. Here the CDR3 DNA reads TGTGCCAGCAGCCAAGGACTAGCGGGAGGGCCTTCTGGGGAGCTGTTTTTT.

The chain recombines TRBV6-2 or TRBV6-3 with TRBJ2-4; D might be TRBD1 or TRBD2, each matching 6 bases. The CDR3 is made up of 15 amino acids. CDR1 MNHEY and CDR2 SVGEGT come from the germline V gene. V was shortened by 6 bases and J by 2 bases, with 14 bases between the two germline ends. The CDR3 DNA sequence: TGTGCCAGCAGCCGCCTGGGGGGCACCAAAAACATTCAGTACTTC. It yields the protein CASSRLGGTKNIQYF.

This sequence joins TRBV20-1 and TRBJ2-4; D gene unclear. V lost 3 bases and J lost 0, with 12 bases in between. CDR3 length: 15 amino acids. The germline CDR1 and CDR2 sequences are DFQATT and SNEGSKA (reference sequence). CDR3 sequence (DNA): TGCAGTGCTAGGTCCGGTTCTGTAGCCAAAAACATTCAGTACTTC. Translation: CSARSGSVAKNIQYF.

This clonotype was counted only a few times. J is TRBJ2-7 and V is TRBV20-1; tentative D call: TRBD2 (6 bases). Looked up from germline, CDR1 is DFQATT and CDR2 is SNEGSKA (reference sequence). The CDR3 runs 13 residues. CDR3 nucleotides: TGCACCGCGCGGCGGGACCCTACAGAAGAGCAGTACTTC. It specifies CTARRDPTEEQYF.

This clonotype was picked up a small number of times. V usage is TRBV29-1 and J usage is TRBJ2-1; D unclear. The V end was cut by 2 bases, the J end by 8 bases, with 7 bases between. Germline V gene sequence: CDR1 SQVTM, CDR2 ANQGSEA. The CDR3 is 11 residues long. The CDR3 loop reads CSVEQGDEQFF. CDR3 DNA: TGCAGCGTTGAACAAGGCGATGAGCAGTTCTTC.

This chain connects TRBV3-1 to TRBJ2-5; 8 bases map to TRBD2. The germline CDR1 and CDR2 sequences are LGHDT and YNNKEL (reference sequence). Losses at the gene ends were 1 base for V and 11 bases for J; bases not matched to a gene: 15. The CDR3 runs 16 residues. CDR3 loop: CASSQGPGGPGNEQYF. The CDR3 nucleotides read TGTGCCAGCAGCCAAGGTCCGGGAGGGCCGGGCAATGAGCAGTACTTC.

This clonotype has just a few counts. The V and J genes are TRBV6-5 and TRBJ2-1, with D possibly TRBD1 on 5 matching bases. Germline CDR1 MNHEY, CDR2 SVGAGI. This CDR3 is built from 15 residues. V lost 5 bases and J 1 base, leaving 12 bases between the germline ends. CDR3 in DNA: TGTGCCAGCAGTCCCCGACAGCATTCCTACAATGAGCAGTTCTTC. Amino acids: CASSPRQHSYNEQFF.

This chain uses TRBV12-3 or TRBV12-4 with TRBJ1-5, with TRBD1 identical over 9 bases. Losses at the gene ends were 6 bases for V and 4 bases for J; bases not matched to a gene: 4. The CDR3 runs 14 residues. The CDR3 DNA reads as TGTGCCAGCAGCCGAGGACAGGGGAATCAGCCCCAGCATTTT. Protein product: CASSRGQGNQPQHF.

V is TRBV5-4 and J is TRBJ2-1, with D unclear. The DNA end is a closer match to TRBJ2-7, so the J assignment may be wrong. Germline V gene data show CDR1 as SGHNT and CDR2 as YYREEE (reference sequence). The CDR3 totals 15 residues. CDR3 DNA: TGTGCCAGCAGCTTCGGCCCAGATACCTACAATGAGCAGTACTTC. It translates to CASSFGPDTYNEQYF.

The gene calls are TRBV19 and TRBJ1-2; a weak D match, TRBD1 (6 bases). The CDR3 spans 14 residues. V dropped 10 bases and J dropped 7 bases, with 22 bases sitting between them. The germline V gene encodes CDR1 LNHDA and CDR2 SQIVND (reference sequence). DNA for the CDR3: TGTGCCACCTCCAGGGCCAGGGGTTCTGGTGGCTACACCTTC. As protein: CATSRARGSGGYTF. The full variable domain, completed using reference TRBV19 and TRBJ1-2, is DGGITQSPKYLFRKEGQNVTLSCEQNLNHDAMYWYRQDPGQGLRLIYYSQIVNDFQKGDIAEGYSVSREKKESFPLTVTSAQKNPTAFYLCATSRARGSGGYTFGSGTRLTVV.

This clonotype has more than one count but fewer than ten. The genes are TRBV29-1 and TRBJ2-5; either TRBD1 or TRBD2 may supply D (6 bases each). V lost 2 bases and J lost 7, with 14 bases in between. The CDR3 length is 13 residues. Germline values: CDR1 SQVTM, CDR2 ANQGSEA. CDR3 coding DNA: TGCAGCGTTGAAAGGGGGTCGGGGGCGACCCAGTACTTC. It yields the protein CSVERGSGATQYF.

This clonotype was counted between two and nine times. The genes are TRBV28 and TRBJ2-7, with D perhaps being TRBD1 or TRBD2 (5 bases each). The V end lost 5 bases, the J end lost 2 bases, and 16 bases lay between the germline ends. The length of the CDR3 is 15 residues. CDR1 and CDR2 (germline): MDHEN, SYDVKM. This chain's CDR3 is CASSTDGTATYEQYF. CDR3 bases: TGTGCCAGCAGTACCGACGGGACGGCGACCTACGAGCAGTACTTC.

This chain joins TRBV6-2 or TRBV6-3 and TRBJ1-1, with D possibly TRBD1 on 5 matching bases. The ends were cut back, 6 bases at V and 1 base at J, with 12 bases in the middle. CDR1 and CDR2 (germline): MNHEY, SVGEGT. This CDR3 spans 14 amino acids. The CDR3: CASRGQGRNTEAFF. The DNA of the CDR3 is TGTGCCAGCAGAGGGCAGGGTCGGAACACTGAAGCTTTCTTT.

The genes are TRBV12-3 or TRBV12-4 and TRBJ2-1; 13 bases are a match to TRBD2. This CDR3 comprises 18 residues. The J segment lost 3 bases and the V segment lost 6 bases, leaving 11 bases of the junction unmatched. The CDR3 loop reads CASSPGLAGPPYYNEQFF. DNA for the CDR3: TGTGCCAGCAGCCCGGGACTAGCGGGACCCCCGTACTACAATGAGCAGTTCTTC.

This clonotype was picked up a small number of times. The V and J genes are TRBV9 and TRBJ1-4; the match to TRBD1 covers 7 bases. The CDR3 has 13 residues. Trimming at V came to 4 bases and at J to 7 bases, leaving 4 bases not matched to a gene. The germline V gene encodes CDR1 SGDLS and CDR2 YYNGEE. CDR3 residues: CASSNWDSEKLFF. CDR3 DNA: TGTGCCAGCAGCAATTGGGACAGTGAAAAACTGTTTTTT.

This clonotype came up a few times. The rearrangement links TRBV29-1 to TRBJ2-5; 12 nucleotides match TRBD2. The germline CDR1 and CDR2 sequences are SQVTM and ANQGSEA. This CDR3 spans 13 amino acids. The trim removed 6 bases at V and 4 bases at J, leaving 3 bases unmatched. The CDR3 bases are TGCAGCGTGTGGGGACTAGCGGGAGAGACCCAGTACTTC. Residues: CSVWGLAGETQYF. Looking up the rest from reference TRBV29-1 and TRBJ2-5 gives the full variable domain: SAVISQKPSRDICQRGTSLTIQCQVDSQVTMMFWYRQQPGQSLTLIATANQGSEATYESGFVIDKFPISRPNLTFSTLTVSNMSPEDSSIYLCSVWGLAGETQYFGPGTRLLVL.